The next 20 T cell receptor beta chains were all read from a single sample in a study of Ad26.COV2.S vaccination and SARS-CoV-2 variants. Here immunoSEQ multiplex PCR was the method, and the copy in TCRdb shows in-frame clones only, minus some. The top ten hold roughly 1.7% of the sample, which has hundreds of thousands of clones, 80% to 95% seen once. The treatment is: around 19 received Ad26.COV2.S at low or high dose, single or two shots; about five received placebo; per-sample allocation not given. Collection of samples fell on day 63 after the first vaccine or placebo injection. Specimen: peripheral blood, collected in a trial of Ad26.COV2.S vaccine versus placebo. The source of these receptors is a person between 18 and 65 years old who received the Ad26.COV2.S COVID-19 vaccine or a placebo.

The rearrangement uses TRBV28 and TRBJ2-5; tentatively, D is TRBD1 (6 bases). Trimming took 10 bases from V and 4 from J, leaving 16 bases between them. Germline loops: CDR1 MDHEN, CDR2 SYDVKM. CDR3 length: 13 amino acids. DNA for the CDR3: TGTGCCACCCAGGGGTCTGATTTAGAGACCCAGTACTTC. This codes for CATQGSDLETQYF.

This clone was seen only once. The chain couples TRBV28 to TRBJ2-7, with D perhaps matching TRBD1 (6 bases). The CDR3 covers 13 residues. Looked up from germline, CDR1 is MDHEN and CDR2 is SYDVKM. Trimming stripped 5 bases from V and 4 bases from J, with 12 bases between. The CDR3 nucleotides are TGTGCCAGCAGTGGGACAACCACTTACGAGCAGTACTTC. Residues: CASSGTTTYEQYF.

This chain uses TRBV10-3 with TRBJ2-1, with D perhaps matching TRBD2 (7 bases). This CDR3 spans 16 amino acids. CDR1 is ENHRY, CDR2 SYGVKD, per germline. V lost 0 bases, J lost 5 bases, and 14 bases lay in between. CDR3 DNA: TGTGCCATCAGTGAGTCCTGGGGGGGCTATGACAATGAGCAGTTCTTC. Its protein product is CAISESWGGYDNEQFF.

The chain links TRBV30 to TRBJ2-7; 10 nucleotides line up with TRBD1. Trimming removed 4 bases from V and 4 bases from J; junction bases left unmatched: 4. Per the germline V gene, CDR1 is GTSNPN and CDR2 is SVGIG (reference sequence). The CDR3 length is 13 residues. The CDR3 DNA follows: TGTGCCTGGACCAGGGACAGGGGTTACGAGCAGTACTTC. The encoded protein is CAWTRDRGYEQYF.

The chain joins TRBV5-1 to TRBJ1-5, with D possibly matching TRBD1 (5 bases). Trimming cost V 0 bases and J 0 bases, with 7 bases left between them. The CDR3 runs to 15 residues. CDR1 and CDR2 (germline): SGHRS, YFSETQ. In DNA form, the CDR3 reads TGCGCCAGCAGCTTGGAGGGGAATAGCAATCAGCCCCAGCATTTT. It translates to CASSLEGNSNQPQHF.

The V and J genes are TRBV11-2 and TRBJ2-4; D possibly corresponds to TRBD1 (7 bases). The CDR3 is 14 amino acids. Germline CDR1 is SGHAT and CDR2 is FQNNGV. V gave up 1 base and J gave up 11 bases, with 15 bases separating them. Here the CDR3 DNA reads TGTGCCAGCAGCTTAGTTCCCGACAGGGAGGTTCAGTACTTC. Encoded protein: CASSLVPDREVQYF.

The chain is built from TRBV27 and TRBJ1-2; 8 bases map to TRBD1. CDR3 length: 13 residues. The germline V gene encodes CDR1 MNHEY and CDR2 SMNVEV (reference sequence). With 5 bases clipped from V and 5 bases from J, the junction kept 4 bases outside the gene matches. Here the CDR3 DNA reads TGTGCCAGCAGTGGACAGGGAGGGTATGGCTACACCTTC. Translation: CASSGQGGYGYTF.

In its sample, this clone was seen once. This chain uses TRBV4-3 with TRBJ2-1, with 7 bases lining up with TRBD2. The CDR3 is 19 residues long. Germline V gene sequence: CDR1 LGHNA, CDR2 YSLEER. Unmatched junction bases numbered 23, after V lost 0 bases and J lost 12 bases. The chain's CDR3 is CASSQDLVALGGGDEMQFF. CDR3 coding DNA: TGCGCCAGCAGCCAAGATCTGGTAGCACTAGGCGGGGGAGATGAAATGCAGTTCTTC.

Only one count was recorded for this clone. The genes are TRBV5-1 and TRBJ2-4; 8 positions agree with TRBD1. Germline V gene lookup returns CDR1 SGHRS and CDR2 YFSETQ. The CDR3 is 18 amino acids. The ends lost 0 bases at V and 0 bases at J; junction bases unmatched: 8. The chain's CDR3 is CASSLGTGTKLAKNIQYF. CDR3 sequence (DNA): TGCGCCAGCAGCTTGGGGACAGGGACAAAACTAGCCAAAAACATTCAGTACTTC. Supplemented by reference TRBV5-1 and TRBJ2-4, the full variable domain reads KAGVTQTPRYLIKTRGQQVTLSCSPISGHRSVSWYQQTPGQGLQFLFEYFSETQRNKGNFPGRFSGRQFSNSRSEMNVSTLELGDSALYLCASSLGTGTKLAKNIQYFGAGTRLSVL.

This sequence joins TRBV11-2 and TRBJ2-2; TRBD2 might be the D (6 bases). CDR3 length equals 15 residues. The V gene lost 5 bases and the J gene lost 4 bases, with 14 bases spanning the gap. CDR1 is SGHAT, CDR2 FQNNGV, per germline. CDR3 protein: CASSRRLGGTGELFF. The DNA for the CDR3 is TGTGCCAGCAGCCGCAGACTAGGTGGCACCGGGGAGCTGTTTTTT.

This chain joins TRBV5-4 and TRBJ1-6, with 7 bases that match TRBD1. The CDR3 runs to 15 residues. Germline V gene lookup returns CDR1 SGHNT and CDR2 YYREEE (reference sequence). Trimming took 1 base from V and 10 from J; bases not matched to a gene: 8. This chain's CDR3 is CASSLSGTEDSPLHF. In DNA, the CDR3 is TGTGCCAGCAGCTTGAGTGGGACAGAGGACTCACCCCTCCACTTT.

The CDR3 nucleotides read TGTGCCACCAAGCCCAGCATTCTGGCCATGAACACTGAAGCTTTCTTT. This encodes CATKPSILAMNTEAFF. J is TRBJ1-1 and V is TRBV19; D not resolved. CDR1 and CDR2 (germline): LNHDA, SQIVND (reference sequence). V gave up 10 bases and J gave up 0 bases, with 21 bases separating them. There are 16 residues in the CDR3.

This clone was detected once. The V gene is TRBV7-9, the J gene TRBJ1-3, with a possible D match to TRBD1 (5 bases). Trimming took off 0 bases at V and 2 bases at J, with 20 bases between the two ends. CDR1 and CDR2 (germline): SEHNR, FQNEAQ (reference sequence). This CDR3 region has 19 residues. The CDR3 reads CASSLASLGPESPGNTIYF. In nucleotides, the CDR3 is TGTGCCAGCAGCTTAGCTTCCTTGGGACCAGAGAGTCCTGGAAACACCATATATTTT.

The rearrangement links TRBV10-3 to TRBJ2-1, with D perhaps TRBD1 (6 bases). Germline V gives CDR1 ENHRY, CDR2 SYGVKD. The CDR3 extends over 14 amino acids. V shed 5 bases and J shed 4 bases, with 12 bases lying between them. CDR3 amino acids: CAISTGTSYNEQFF. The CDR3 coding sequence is TGTGCCATCAGTACCGGGACATCTTACAATGAGCAGTTCTTC.

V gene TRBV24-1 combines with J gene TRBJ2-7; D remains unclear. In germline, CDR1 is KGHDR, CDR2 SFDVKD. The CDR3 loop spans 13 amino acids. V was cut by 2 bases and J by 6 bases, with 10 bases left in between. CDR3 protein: CATSDYRGVEQYF. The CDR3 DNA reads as TGTGCCACCAGTGATTACCGTGGGGTCGAGCAGTACTTC.

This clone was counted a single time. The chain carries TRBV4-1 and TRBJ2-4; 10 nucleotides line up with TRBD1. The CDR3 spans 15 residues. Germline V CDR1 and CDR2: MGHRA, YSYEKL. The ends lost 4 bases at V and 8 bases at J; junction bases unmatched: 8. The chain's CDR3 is CASSPRDRGRDIQYF. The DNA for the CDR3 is TGCGCCAGCAGCCCGAGGGACAGGGGTAGGGACATTCAGTACTTC.

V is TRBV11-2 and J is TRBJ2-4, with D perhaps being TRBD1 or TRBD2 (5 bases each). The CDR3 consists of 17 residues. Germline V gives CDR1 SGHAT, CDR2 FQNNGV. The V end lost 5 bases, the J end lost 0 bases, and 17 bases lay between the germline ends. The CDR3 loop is CASSTRPGRLAKNIQYF. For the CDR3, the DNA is TGTGCCAGCAGCACCCGTCCGGGACGATTAGCCAAAAACATTCAGTACTTC.

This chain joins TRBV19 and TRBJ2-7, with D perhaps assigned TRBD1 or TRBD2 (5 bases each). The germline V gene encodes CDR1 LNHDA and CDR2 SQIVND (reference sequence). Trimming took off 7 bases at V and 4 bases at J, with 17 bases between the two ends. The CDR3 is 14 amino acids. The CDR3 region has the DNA TGTGCCAGTAACCGACGGGGCCTCAGGTACGAGCAGTACTTC. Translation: CASNRRGLRYEQYF.

The CDR3 nucleotides read TGTGCCAGCAGTTACGGGGGGACTAATGATGAGCAGTTCTTC. It encodes CASSYGGTNDEQFF. The chain is built from TRBV6-5 and TRBJ2-1; TRBD2 matches 7 bases. The V segment lost 2 bases and the J segment 8 bases; nucleotides outside the gene matches: 6. CDR3 size: 14 residues. Per germline, CDR1 MNHEY and CDR2 SVGAGI.

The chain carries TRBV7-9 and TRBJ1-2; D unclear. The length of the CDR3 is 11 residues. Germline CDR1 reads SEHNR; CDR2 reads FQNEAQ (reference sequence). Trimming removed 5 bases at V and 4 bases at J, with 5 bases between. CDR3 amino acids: CASSEAYGYTF. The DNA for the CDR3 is TGTGCCAGCAGCGAGGCCTATGGCTACACCTTC.